This TCR beta chain was profiled in a study of blood T cell repertoires in COVID-19. Across the whole study: Sources were T cells, B-cell-depleted T cells, or PBMCs; the material itself was cDNA or gDNA.

Authors' processing steps: Reference gene primer amplification yielded estimated nucleated cell counts. Here immunoSEQ multiplex PCR was the method, and the copy in TCRdb shows in-frame clones only, minus some. V and J calls and clone size are given by that table; D and trimming were obtained from the DNA. The sample has around 120,000 clones; almost 90% are singletons. From germline, CDR1 is SGHAT and CDR2 FQNNGV. The CDR3 sequence is 16 residues long. With V trimmed by 2 bases and J by 9 bases, 13 bases remained unmatched. The genes are TRBV11-2 and TRBJ2-1, with 7 bases matching TRBD1. This clonotype originated in a woman aged 45-60 years with active or convalescent COVID-19. The sequenced material came from peripheral blood. CDR3 nucleotide sequence: TGTGCCAGCAGCTTATATTTGACAGGGATCATTGGTGAGCAGTTCTTC. Translating gives CASSLYLTGIIGEQFF.